Shown below are 8 T cell receptor beta chains from a single sample sequenced in a study of patients and donors after allogeneic stem cell transplantation. TCRdb analysed the RT-PCR reads with MiXCR anew, one entry per CDR3 protein. The sample lists 87,000 or so distinct CDR3 sequences, roughly 5.2% seen once, with less than 3% in the top ten. Sequencing was performed on blood, either unsorted or a sorted T cell fraction (not recorded which). The receptors were gathered from a human donor who was either an allogeneic HSCT recipient or a stem cell or donor lymphocyte infusion donor (not recorded which). It is not recorded whose cells these are; they may come from a transplant donor.

This clonotype was seen more than once but under ten times. The rearrangement uses TRBV14 and TRBJ2-7; D call uncertain. This CDR3 has 14 residues. Trimming took 2 bases from V and 6 from J, leaving 14 bases between them. Germline V gene data show CDR1 as SGHDN and CDR2 as FVKESK. CDR3 sequence reads: CASSQSLLSGEQYF. The CDR3, as DNA: TGTGCCAGCAGCCAATCGTTGTTGTCCGGCGAGCAGTACTTC.

At least ten counts were recorded for this clonotype. This chain connects TRBV7-9 to TRBJ2-3, with TRBD1 matching 9 bases. With V trimmed by 5 bases and J by 3 bases, 6 bases remained unmatched. The germline CDR1 and CDR2 sequences are SEHNR and FQNEAQ (reference sequence). CDR3 length: 15 amino acids. CDR3 nucleotides: TGTGCCAGCAGCCACCGGGACAGGGTAACAGATACGCAGTATTTT. Translating it yields CASSHRDRVTDTQYF.

The chain has TRBV5-1 and TRBJ2-5; maybe TRBD1 (6 bases). The CDR3 covers 14 residues. Trimming stripped 4 bases from V and 5 bases from J, with 15 bases between. Per germline, CDR1 SGHRS and CDR2 YFSETQ. Here the CDR3 reads CASSGTSRGETQYF. CDR3 in DNA: TGCGCCAGCAGCGGGACATCACGAGGCGAGACCCAGTACTTC.

This clonotype was detected a few times. The gene calls are TRBV18 and TRBJ1-1; D may be TRBD1 (5 bases). V gave up 5 bases and J gave up 6 bases, with 19 bases separating them. The CDR3 loop spans 15 amino acids. The germline V gene encodes CDR1 KGHSH and CDR2 LQKENI. The chain's CDR3 is CASSSTGRLDAEAFF. In nucleotides, the CDR3 is TGTGCCAGCTCATCAACGGGACGACTGGACGCTGAAGCTTTCTTT.

This clonotype was counted a few times. The J gene is TRBJ2-1, the V gene TRBV6-4; 11 nucleotides agree with TRBD2. V lost 2 bases and J lost 3; bases outside the gene matches: 12. Per the germline V gene, CDR1 is MRHNA and CDR2 is SNTAGT. The CDR3 is made up of 19 amino acids. The CDR3 coding sequence is TGTGCCAGCAGTGACCCCACCCGGGTAGCGGGGGGGTGCTACAATGAGCAGTTCTTC. Protein sequence: CASSDPTRVAGGCYNEQFF.

This clonotype came up many times. The rearrangement links TRBV20-1 to TRBJ1-1; D uncertain. The CDR3 contains 10 residues. Trimming removed 4 bases at V and 11 bases at J, with 11 bases between. Germline CDR1 and CDR2: DFQATT and SNEGSKA (reference sequence). The CDR3 coding sequence is TGCAGTGCTATTCTGCTCGGGGCTTTCTTT. It is translated as CSAILLGAFF.

The chain is built from TRBV12-3 or TRBV12-4 and TRBJ1-2, with D maybe TRBD1 (6 bases). V gave up 8 bases and J gave up 0 bases, with 16 bases separating them. This CDR3 contains 15 residues. This CDR3 is CASADRRGTNYGYTF. CDR3 coding DNA: TGTGCCAGCGCCGACAGAAGGGGGACTAACTATGGCTACACCTTC.

This clonotype was observed at least ten times. V is TRBV5-6 and J is TRBJ2-3, with 8 bases matching TRBD1. This CDR3 has 17 amino acids. CDR1 is SGHDT, CDR2 YYEEEE, per germline. V was clipped by 3 bases and J by 0 bases; unmatched bases: 9. The CDR3 region is CASSSTARGPSTDTQYF. CDR3 DNA: TGTGCCAGCAGCTCAACAGCCAGGGGGCCCAGCACAGATACGCAGTATTTT.